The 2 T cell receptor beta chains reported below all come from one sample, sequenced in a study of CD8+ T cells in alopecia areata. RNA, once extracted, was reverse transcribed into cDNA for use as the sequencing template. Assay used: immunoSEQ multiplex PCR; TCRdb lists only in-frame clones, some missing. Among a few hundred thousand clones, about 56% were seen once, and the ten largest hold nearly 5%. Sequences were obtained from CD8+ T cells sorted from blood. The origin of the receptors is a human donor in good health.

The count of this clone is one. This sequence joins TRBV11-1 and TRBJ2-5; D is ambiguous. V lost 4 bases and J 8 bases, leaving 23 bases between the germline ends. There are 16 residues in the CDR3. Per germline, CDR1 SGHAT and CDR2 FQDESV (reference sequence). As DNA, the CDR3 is TGTGCCAGCAGCTCCCCCAGTTTTGGAGAGTTAGCCACCCAGTACTTC. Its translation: CASSSPSFGELATQYF.

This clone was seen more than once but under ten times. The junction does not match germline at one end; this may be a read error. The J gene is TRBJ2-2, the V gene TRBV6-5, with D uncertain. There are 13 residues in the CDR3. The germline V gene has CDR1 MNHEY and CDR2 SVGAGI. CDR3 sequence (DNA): TGTGCCAGCAGTGACTCTAGCACCGGGGAGCTGTTTTTT. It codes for CASSDSSTGELFF.